These 24 T cell receptor beta chains originate from one sample sequenced in a study of CD4+ T cells in melanoma. Repertoires were generated with immunoSEQ multiplex PCR, while TCRdb's copy carries only in-frame clones and drops some. The table has over 130,000 clones, 80% to 95% seen once. These receptors all stem from a human donor with melanoma.

V and J are TRBV6-1 and TRBJ2-2; TRBD1 agrees at 9 bases. The germline V gene encodes CDR1 MNHNS and CDR2 SASEGT. Trimming at V came to 6 bases and at J to 1 base, leaving 3 bases not matched to a gene. The CDR3 contains 15 residues. CDR3 bases: TGTGCCAGCAGAGCGGGACAGGGGAACACCGGGGAGCTGTTTTTT. Translating it yields CASRAGQGNTGELFF.

CDR3 sequence: CASSLGGTLGEKLFF. The CDR3 DNA is TGTGCCAGCAGCTTAGGCGGGACGCTCGGTGAAAAACTGTTTTTT. This sequence joins TRBV7-9 and TRBJ1-4, with a possible D match to TRBD1 (5 bases). Germline loops: CDR1 SEHNR, CDR2 FQNEAQ (reference sequence). CDR3 length: 15 amino acids. Trimming left V 1 base short and J 7 bases short, with 13 bases between.

The chain couples TRBV5-4 to TRBJ2-6, with D possibly matching TRBD1 (5 bases). Trimming took 4 bases from V and 0 from J, leaving 14 bases between them. This CDR3 region has 17 residues. Germline V gives CDR1 SGHNT, CDR2 YYREEE (reference sequence). CDR3 sequence reads: CASSKGSTVSGANVLTF. DNA of the CDR3: TGTGCCAGCAGCAAGGGATCGACAGTCTCTGGGGCCAACGTCCTGACTTTC.

CDR3 sequence (DNA): TGTGCCAGCAGCCCAGGACAGCCGAGCGAAAAACTGTTTTTT. This codes for CASSPGQPSEKLFF. V usage is TRBV7-6 and J usage is TRBJ1-4; D is perhaps TRBD1 (6 bases). The V end was cut by 5 bases, the J end by 8 bases, with 15 bases between. The germline CDR1 and CDR2 sequences are SGHVS and FNYEAQ. The CDR3 runs 14 residues.

The J gene is TRBJ1-1, the V gene TRBV5-5; D unclear. Germline lookup yields CDR1 SGHKS and CDR2 YYEKEE (reference sequence). V was trimmed by 2 bases and J by 4 bases, leaving 9 bases between them. The CDR3 runs to 13 residues. CDR3 coding DNA: TGTGCCAGCAGCTTTGGGTGGGGCACTGAAGCTTTCTTT. It specifies CASSFGWGTEAFF.

The CDR3 spells CASLGTSTYEQYF. CDR3 bases: TGTGCCAGCCTCGGGACATCCACCTACGAGCAGTACTTC. This chain links TRBV6-1 with TRBJ2-7; the D gene is possibly TRBD1 (6 bases). This CDR3 has 13 residues. V was cut by 8 bases and J by 2 bases, with 13 bases left in between. Germline CDR1 is MNHNS and CDR2 is SASEGT.

In nucleotides, the CDR3 is TGTGCCAGCAGCCCGGACCCGAGGAATGAGCAGTTCTTC. Amino acids: CASSPDPRNEQFF. V gene TRBV5-5 combines with J gene TRBJ2-1; D ambiguous. CDR3 length: 13 residues. From germline, CDR1 is SGHKS and CDR2 YYEKEE (reference sequence). The V end lost 4 bases, the J end lost 7 bases, and 12 bases lay between the germline ends.

The V call is TRBV5-5, the J call TRBJ2-5; maybe TRBD2 (5 bases). CDR1 and CDR2 (germline): SGHKS, YYEKEE (reference sequence). CDR3 length: 14 amino acids. Trimming removed 6 bases at V and 1 base at J, with 13 bases between. The CDR3 spells CASTDRTPQETQYF. The CDR3, as DNA: TGTGCCAGCACGGACCGGACTCCCCAAGAGACCCAGTACTTC.

The chain couples TRBV11-3 to TRBJ2-1, with 11 bases fitting TRBD2. J gave up 6 bases and V 2 bases, and 3 bases lay outside the gene matches. The CDR3 sequence is 15 residues long. CDR1 is SGHNT, CDR2 YENEEA, per germline. Written as DNA, the CDR3 is TGTGCCAGCAGCTTAAGACTAGCGGGGCTCAATGAGCAGTTCTTC. It codes for CASSLRLAGLNEQFF.

Here the CDR3 reads CASRPTGRDEKLFF. In nucleotides, the CDR3 is TGTGCCAGCAGGCCGACAGGGAGGGACGAAAAACTGTTTTTT. The chain uses TRBV6-5 and TRBJ1-4; 7 positions match TRBD1. J was trimmed by 8 bases and V by 6 bases; bases with no gene match: 9. CDR1 and CDR2 from the germline V gene are MNHEY and SVGAGI. The CDR3 covers 14 residues.

The rearrangement links TRBV5-1 to TRBJ2-3; D may be TRBD1 (5 bases). Deletions cut 2 bases from V and 0 bases from J, with 13 bases between. CDR1 and CDR2 (germline): SGHRS, YFSETQ. The length of the CDR3 is 16 residues. The CDR3 DNA follows: TGCGCCAGCAGCTTTGGGGCGGTCACGAGCACAGATACGCAGTATTTT. Translation gives CASSFGAVTSTDTQYF.

This sequence joins TRBV30 and TRBJ2-7, with 10 bases lining up with TRBD1. Germline CDR1 GTSNPN, CDR2 SVGIG (reference sequence). The length of the CDR3 is 17 residues. With V trimmed by 4 bases and J by 2 bases, 14 bases remained unmatched. The CDR3 DNA follows: TGTGCCTGGACAGATTGGGGATCCGGGACAGGGGCCTACGAGCAGTACTTC. Protein product: CAWTDWGSGTGAYEQYF.

The rearrangement joins TRBV14 to TRBJ1-4; weak D call: TRBD1 (6 bases). CDR1 and CDR2 (germline): SGHDN, FVKESK. The CDR3 sequence is 15 residues long. Trimming removed 0 bases from V and 8 bases from J, with 13 bases in between. CDR3 loop: CASSQETGWSEKLFF. The CDR3 nucleotides read TGTGCCAGCAGCCAAGAGACAGGATGGAGCGAAAAACTGTTTTTT.

The J gene is TRBJ2-2, the V gene TRBV18; D gene unclear. This CDR3 comprises 15 residues. Germline V CDR1 and CDR2: KGHSH, LQKENI. Trimming removed 2 bases at V and 1 base at J, with 8 bases between. CDR3 loop: CASSPYSMNTGELFF. CDR3 coding DNA: TGTGCCAGCTCACCATACAGCATGAACACCGGGGAGCTGTTTTTT.

This rearrangement joins TRBV2 to TRBJ2-5; a possible D gene is TRBD1 (5 bases). This CDR3 contains 14 residues. The V end lost 7 bases, the J end lost 4 bases, and 16 bases lay between the germline ends. Germline assignment: CDR1 SNHLY and CDR2 FYNNEI. CDR3 protein: CASIFSRAGETQYF. The CDR3 DNA reads TGTGCCAGCATCTTCTCCAGGGCCGGAGAGACCCAGTACTTC.

This chain connects TRBV7-2 to TRBJ2-1, with TRBD2 matching 8 bases. The CDR3 totals 12 residues. CDR1 is SGHTA, CDR2 FQGNSA, per germline. The junction had 9 bases not matched to a gene; V was cut back by 5 bases and J by 15 bases. For the CDR3, the DNA is TGTGCCAGCAGCCCCAGCGGGGGCACCCCGTTCTTC. The encoded protein is CASSPSGGTPFF.

The J gene is TRBJ2-2, the V gene TRBV5-1, with D unclear. Germline V lookup: CDR1 SGHRS, CDR2 YFSETQ. The V gene lost 0 bases and the J gene lost 0 bases, with 6 bases spanning the gap. The CDR3 loop spans 15 amino acids. This chain's CDR3 is CASSLENTNTGELFF. DNA for the CDR3: TGCGCCAGCAGCTTGGAGAATACGAACACCGGGGAGCTGTTTTTT.

The V gene is TRBV7-2, the J gene TRBJ2-7, with D perhaps TRBD2 (6 bases). Germline loops: CDR1 SGHTA, CDR2 FQGNSA. The CDR3 extends over 16 amino acids. The ends were cut back, 0 bases at V and 2 bases at J, with 14 bases in the middle. The CDR3 region has the DNA TGTGCCAGCAGCTTAGCGCGGAGGGTCGCACCCTACGAGCAGTACTTC. It encodes CASSLARRVAPYEQYF. The variable domain in full, completed from reference TRBV7-2 and TRBJ2-7, reads GAGVSQSPSNKVTEKGKDVELRCDPISGHTALYWYRQSLGQGLEFLIYFQGNSAPDKSGLPSDRFSAERTGGSVSTLTIQRTQQEDSAVYLCASSLARRVAPYEQYFGPGTRLTVT.

The chain uses TRBV27 and TRBJ2-4, with 8 bases that match TRBD1. Looked up from germline, CDR1 is MNHEY and CDR2 is SMNVEV (reference sequence). The CDR3 consists of 12 residues. J was trimmed by 5 bases and V by 8 bases; bases with no gene match: 2. This chain's CDR3 is CASRTGQNIQYF. The CDR3 DNA is TGTGCCAGCCGGACAGGGCAAAACATTCAGTACTTC.

This clone was seen only once. The CDR3: CSVLPEDRGYEQYF. The CDR3 bases are TGCAGCGTGCTTCCAGAGGACAGGGGATACGAGCAGTACTTC. The chain combines TRBV29-1 with TRBJ2-5, with 9 bases aligning to TRBD1. The J call may be wrong; the DNA end is better matched by TRBJ2-7. The V gene's germline CDR1 is SQVTM and CDR2 ANQGSEA. CDR3 length: 14 amino acids.

The chain carries TRBV19 and TRBJ2-1; 9 bases agree with TRBD2. CDR3 length: 15 amino acids. The junction had 8 bases not matched to a gene; V was cut back by 5 bases and J by 6 bases. Germline V gene sequence: CDR1 LNHDA, CDR2 SQIVND (reference sequence). CDR3 nucleotides: TGTGCCAGTAGTGGGGGCGGGGGGGCCTTCAATGAGCAGTTCTTC. This sequence encodes CASSGGGGAFNEQFF.

J is TRBJ1-2 and V is TRBV6-5, with a possible D match to TRBD1 (6 bases). Germline V gene data show CDR1 as MNHEY and CDR2 as SVGAGI. V dropped 7 bases and J dropped 6 bases, with 18 bases sitting between them. The length of the CDR3 is 14 residues. CDR3 DNA: TGTGCCAGCACCCCCCTACAGGGACGGGATGGCTACACCTTC. It specifies CASTPLQGRDGYTF.

V gene TRBV5-1 combines with J gene TRBJ2-1, with a possible D match to TRBD2 (7 bases). The V gene's germline CDR1 is SGHRS and CDR2 YFSETQ. The CDR3 runs to 15 residues. The V end lost 4 bases, the J end lost 8 bases, and 19 bases lay between the germline ends. The CDR3 nucleotides read TGCGCCAGCAGCCCGCCCCGGGGGGCCCTTGATGAGCAGTTCTTC. It yields the protein CASSPPRGALDEQFF.

V is TRBV6-5 and J is TRBJ1-2; D remains ambiguous. The V end lost 5 bases, the J end lost 2 bases, and 12 bases lay between the germline ends. This CDR3 has 14 residues. Looked up from germline, CDR1 is MNHEY and CDR2 is SVGAGI. CDR3 residues: CASSPREENYGYTF. For the CDR3, the DNA is TGTGCCAGCAGTCCCCGCGAAGAGAACTATGGCTACACCTTC.